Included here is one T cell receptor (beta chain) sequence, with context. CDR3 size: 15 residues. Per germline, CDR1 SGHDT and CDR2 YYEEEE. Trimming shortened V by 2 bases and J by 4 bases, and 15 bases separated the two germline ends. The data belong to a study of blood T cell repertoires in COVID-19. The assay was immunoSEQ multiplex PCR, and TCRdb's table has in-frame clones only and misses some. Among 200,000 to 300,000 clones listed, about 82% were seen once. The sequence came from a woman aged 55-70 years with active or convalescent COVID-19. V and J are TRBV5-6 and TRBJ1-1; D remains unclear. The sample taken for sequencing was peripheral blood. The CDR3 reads CASSFDQEGSTEAFF. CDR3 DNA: TGTGCCAGCAGCTTCGATCAGGAAGGTAGCACTGAAGCTTTCTTT.